This T cell receptor (beta chain) was identified in a study of cytomegalovirus exposure and HLA in healthy donors. Regarding the study as a whole: Analysis was performed later, and it showed HLA-associated TCR beta chains to be more clonally expanded than equally common others. As was reported, the classifier diagnosed cytomegalovirus status with high specificity and sensitivity. Being productive about 90% or about 30% of the time was typical of most TCR beta V segments in an earlier analysis.

Per germline, CDR1 MDHEN and CDR2 SYDVKM. V shed 2 bases and J shed 5 bases, with 15 bases lying between them. This CDR3 spans 16 amino acids. On this clone itself: As yet, its antigen is unknown.

The PCR employed 60 Vbeta primers together with 13 Jbeta primers. TCRdb's copy holds only in-frame clones and misses some; the assay was immunoSEQ multiplex PCR. The sample has more than 200,000 clones, about 79% seen once. The clonotype originates from a man aged 18 to 29 in good health and CMV-seronegative. Source material: PBMCs. This sequence joins TRBV28 and TRBJ2-2, with D possibly matching TRBD2 (5 bases). CDR3: CASSLVGGVETGELFF. The CDR3 region has the DNA TGTGCCAGCAGTTTAGTTGGAGGAGTCGAGACCGGGGAGCTGTTTTTT.